This T cell receptor beta chain was retrieved from a study of T cell repertoires in cytomegalovirus infection. The wider study: Researchers turned to recently identified HLA-C-restricted CMV epitopes as well as well-studied HLA-B-restricted ones. CMV infection plus the matching HLA type was flagged by public TCR beta signatures. Whole-study findings and limits: Predominance within the ex vivo response was attributable to HLA-C-restricted CMV-specific TCR beta clonotypes. Summed public TCR beta family frequency identified CMV carriers bearing the relevant HLA.

CDR1 is SGHVS and CDR2 is FQNEAQ in the germline V gene. V shed 10 bases, J shed 10 bases, and the junction held 15 bases outside the gene matches. The CDR3 runs 13 residues. Using its own MiXCR run on the reads, TCRdb lists one record per CDR3 protein. The data show about 920,000 distinct CDR3 sequences, about 33% seen once. This clonotype was counted many times. Its cognate antigen is unknown. The rearrangement links TRBV7-8 to TRBJ1-2; 7 positions agree with TRBD1. The TCR originated in a human donor in good health (CMV status not recorded). Some clones in this sample may be carry-over from other donors' samples. The material sequenced was cultured CD8+ T cells from PBMCs, taken from culture after CMV antigen stimulation. The CDR3 DNA reads TGTGCCACGCTCGAAAGGGGGCAAGAAGCCTACACCTTC. Encoded protein: CATLERGQEAYTF. Looking up the rest from reference TRBV7-8 and TRBJ1-2 gives the full variable domain: GAGVSQSPRYKVAKRGQDVALRCDPISGHVSLFWYQQALGQGPEFLTYFQNEAQLDKSGLPSDRFFAERPEGSVSTLKIQRTQQEDSAVYLCATLERGQEAYTFGSGTRLTVV.